One and the same sample provided the 12 T cell receptor beta chains below, sequenced in a study of cytomegalovirus exposure and HLA in healthy donors. Generated by immunoSEQ multiplex PCR, the TCRdb table keeps only in-frame clones and is missing some. This repertoire shows about 160,000 clones, nearly 90% found once; its top ten account for more than 3.5%. Sequenced: PBMCs. The receptors stem from a man aged 18 to 29 in good health and CMV-seropositive.

The rearrangement joins TRBV7-9 to TRBJ1-1, with TRBD1 as a possible D gene (6 bases). The CDR3 contains 13 residues. The germline gives CDR1 SEHNR, CDR2 FQNEAQ (reference sequence). The V gene lost 5 bases and the J gene lost 4 bases, with 11 bases spanning the gap. The CDR3 protein is CASSLYRATEAFF. The CDR3, as DNA: TGTGCCAGCAGCCTATACAGGGCCACTGAAGCTTTCTTT.

CDR3: CASSTTGTAIYEQYF. The DNA for the CDR3 is TGTGCCAGCAGTACTACCGGGACAGCTATCTACGAGCAGTACTTC. The V and J genes are TRBV28 and TRBJ2-7, with TRBD1 identical over 7 bases. CDR1 is MDHEN, CDR2 SYDVKM, per germline. The junction had 10 bases not matched to a gene; V was cut back by 5 bases and J by 3 bases. This CDR3 comprises 15 residues.

The chain recombines TRBV11-2 with TRBJ2-5; possibly TRBD1 for D (6 bases). Germline V lookup: CDR1 SGHAT, CDR2 FQNNGV. This CDR3 region has 16 residues. The V gene lost 1 base and the J gene lost 2 bases, with 14 bases spanning the gap. The CDR3 bases are TGTGCCAGCAGCTTAGGGGGCAGGGGCGGACAAGAGACCCAGTACTTC. Its protein is CASSLGGRGGQETQYF.

The V call is TRBV27, the J call TRBJ2-2; 12 bases line up with TRBD2. Germline loops: CDR1 MNHEY, CDR2 SMNVEV (reference sequence). The length of the CDR3 is 15 residues. J was trimmed by 6 bases and V by 5 bases; bases with no gene match: 4. The CDR3 nucleotides are TGTGCCAGCAGTCATCTAGCGGGAGGGGCCGGGGAGCTGTTTTTT. This sequence encodes CASSHLAGGAGELFF.

This rearrangement joins TRBV6-1 to TRBJ1-1; unclear D gene. Trimming stripped 4 bases from V and 4 bases from J, with 4 bases between. Germline V gives CDR1 MNHNS, CDR2 SASEGT. The length of the CDR3 is 11 residues. CDR3: CASSAGTEAFF. The CDR3 DNA sequence: TGTGCCAGCAGTGCGGGCACTGAAGCTTTCTTT.

The V call is TRBV7-3, the J call TRBJ2-1, with a weak D call TRBD2 (5 bases). The V end lost 5 bases, the J end lost 2 bases, and 28 bases lay between the germline ends. Germline V gene lookup returns CDR1 SGHTA and CDR2 FQGTGA. The CDR3 extends over 20 amino acids. CDR3 nucleotides: TGTGCCAGCAGCCTGCTCGGCTTAAGTCCGTCGAGGGTCACCTACAATGAGCAGTTCTTC. This translates into CASSLLGLSPSRVTYNEQFF. Full variable domain (missing parts from reference TRBV7-3 and TRBJ2-1): GAGVSQTPSNKVTEKGKYVELRCDPISGHTALYWYRQSLGQGPEFLIYFQGTGAADDSGLPNDRFFAVRPEGSVSTLKIQRTERGDSAVYLCASSLLGLSPSRVTYNEQFFGPGTRLTVL.

The rearrangement joins TRBV28 to TRBJ2-1; TRBD1 matches at 9 bases. J was trimmed by 6 bases and V by 5 bases; bases with no gene match: 5. Germline assignment: CDR1 MDHEN and CDR2 SYDVKM. CDR3 length: 14 residues. CDR3 nucleotide sequence: TGTGCCAGCAGTCCGGACAGGGGAGGCAATGAGCAGTTCTTC. This sequence encodes CASSPDRGGNEQFF.

The chain is built from TRBV5-1 and TRBJ2-5; TRBD2 matches at 12 bases. V dropped 4 bases and J dropped 1; count of bases not matched to a gene: 11. CDR1 and CDR2 from the germline V gene are SGHRS and YFSETQ. This CDR3 is built from 18 residues. The CDR3 protein is CASSTGLAGEPFQETQYF. In nucleotides, the CDR3 is TGCGCCAGCAGCACGGGACTAGCGGGTGAACCATTCCAAGAGACCCAGTACTTC. Using reference TRBV5-1 and TRBJ2-5 for the parts outside the CDR3, the full variable domain is KAGVTQTPRYLIKTRGQQVTLSCSPISGHRSVSWYQQTPGQGLQFLFEYFSETQRNKGNFPGRFSGRQFSNSRSEMNVSTLELGDSALYLCASSTGLAGEPFQETQYFGPGTRLLVL.

The chain has TRBV5-1 and TRBJ2-5, with D possibly being TRBD2 (5 bases). The CDR3 is made up of 13 amino acids. V shed 5 bases and J shed 2 bases, with 10 bases lying between them. The germline V gene has CDR1 SGHRS and CDR2 YFSETQ. CDR3 in DNA: TGCGCCAGCAGTACTCGGGAACAAGAGACCCAGTACTTC. Encoded protein: CASSTREQETQYF.

This chain links TRBV11-2 with TRBJ2-7; 10 bases map to TRBD1. V shed 1 base, J shed 5 bases, and the junction held 8 bases outside the gene matches. The length of the CDR3 is 16 residues. Germline assignment: CDR1 SGHAT and CDR2 FQNNGV. CDR3 in amino acids: CASSLARGQGGHEQYF. Written as DNA, the CDR3 is TGTGCCAGCAGCTTAGCCCGTGGACAGGGGGGGCACGAGCAGTACTTC. The entire variable domain, with the rest obtained from reference TRBV11-2 and TRBJ2-7, is as follows: EAGVAQSPRYKIIEKRQSVAFWCNPISGHATLYWYQQILGQGPKLLIQFQNNGVVDDSQLPKDRFSAERLKGVDSTLKIQPAKLEDSAVYLCASSLARGQGGHEQYFGPGTRLTVT.

Worth noting for this clone: The sample carries other DNA sequences with the same CDR3. The rearrangement links TRBV28 to TRBJ1-5; D is unresolved. CDR1 is MDHEN, CDR2 SYDVKM, per germline. This CDR3 region has 12 residues. The V gene lost 2 bases and the J gene lost 7 bases, with 6 bases spanning the gap. CDR3 protein: CASSLPGQPQHF. DNA for the CDR3: TGTGCCAGCAGTTTACCAGGACAGCCCCAGCATTTT.

The chain couples TRBV7-9 to TRBJ2-5; D ambiguous. Germline-derived CDR1 and CDR2 are SEHNR and FQNEAQ (reference sequence). The CDR3 runs 14 residues. The V end lost 0 bases, the J end lost 4 bases, and 9 bases lay between the germline ends. The CDR3 sequence: CASSLASAGETQYF. CDR3 DNA sequence: TGTGCCAGCAGCTTAGCCTCGGCAGGAGAGACCCAGTACTTC.